This T cell receptor beta chain appears in the sequencing data of a study of human T cells and chemical hapten exposure. Study at large: Largely, small differences in pooled library volume made per-sample TCR yields vary.

Time point of the sample: patch test 3, about 24 weeks after DPC sensitization. The treatment denotes: therapeutic diphenylcyclopropenone sensitization with weekly scalp DPC. At patch-test visits, sampling came before the patch test. V lost 5 bases and J lost 3; bases outside the gene matches: 9. The CDR3 is 16 amino acids. Germline lookup yields CDR1 DFQATT and CDR2 SNEGSKA (reference sequence). This clonotype was recorded at least ten times. Its antigen is unknown. Notes on the study in general: DPC sensitization did not alter TCRs above 1 in 1000 frequency.

The library gave individual cDNA molecules unique molecular identifiers. From the RACE reads, TCRdb called clonotypes with MiXCR, one entry per CDR3 protein. Of just under 65,000 distinct CDR3 sequences in the sample, approximately 10% were seen once. This TCR was recovered from a woman aged 30 to 39 with alopecia areata. Some clones in this sample may be carry-over from other donors' samples. The chain is built from TRBV20-1 and TRBJ2-6; 8 bases match TRBD1. The sequences come from whole blood, collected in connection with sensitization to the hapten diphenylcyclopropenone (DPC). The CDR3 protein is CSAPGQGAGGANVLTF. CDR3 bases: TGCAGTGCTCCAGGCCAGGGGGCTGGTGGGGCCAACGTCCTGACTTTC.